This TCR beta chain was identified during a study of T-cell memory formation after mild COVID-19. Broader study findings: Clones shrinking from day 15 to 85 showed even CD4/CD8 mixes; later expanders tilted CD4+.

This clonotype was seen repeatedly, ten times or more. Its antigen is unidentified. Deletions cut 3 bases from V and 6 bases from J, with 19 bases between. This CDR3 is built from 16 residues. Per germline, CDR1 SGHDT and CDR2 YYEEEE. Constant-segment primers served in 5'RACE that generated TCR alpha and TCR beta cDNA libraries bearing sample barcodes and UMIs. A single record per CDR3 protein comes from TCRdb applying MiXCR to the 5' RACE reads. This table has approximately 560,000 distinct CDR3 sequences, 17% appearing once. Sequencing was performed on PBMCs or a T cell subset sorted from them (not recorded which). The origin of this receptor is an adult woman who had mild COVID-19 (a few samples of this study predate the infection). Cell type and time point are not known. The chain employs TRBV5-6 and TRBJ2-1; D unresolved. CDR3 sequence: CASSSYSLERSNEQFF. The CDR3 region has the DNA TGTGCCAGCAGCTCGTATTCCTTGGAGAGGAGCAATGAGCAGTTCTTC. Together with reference TRBV5-6 and TRBJ2-1, the CDR3 gives the full variable domain: DAGVTQSPTHLIKTRGQQVTLRCSPKSGHDTVSWYQQALGQGPQFIFQYYEEEERQRGNFPDRFSGHQFPNYSSELNVNALLLGDSALYLCASSSYSLERSNEQFFGPGTRLTVL.